This T cell receptor beta chain came from a study of blood T cell repertoires in COVID-19. Study overall: The samples span acute and convalescent COVID-19 from the United States, Italy and Spain.

Per the authors' pipeline: Nucleated cell number was recorded as an estimate derived from reference gene primer amplification. Some clones are missing from TCRdb's copy, which holds only in-frame ones; the method was immunoSEQ multiplex PCR. V and J calls and clone size are as listed in that table; D and trimming were resolved from the DNA. The sample carries around 63,000 clones, roughly 85% recorded once. Sequencing was carried out using peripheral blood. This receptor was taken from a human donor in a cohort sampled during active COVID-19.

The CDR3, as DNA: TGCGCCAGCAGCCTCGGACGGTCCGGAGGGAACACTGAAGCTTTCTTT. Its translation: CASSLGRSGGNTEAFF. The rearrangement joins TRBV4-1 to TRBJ1-1; D remains ambiguous. From germline, CDR1 is MGHRA and CDR2 YSYEKL. The CDR3 totals 16 residues. V gave up 4 bases and J gave up 1 base, with 16 bases separating them.